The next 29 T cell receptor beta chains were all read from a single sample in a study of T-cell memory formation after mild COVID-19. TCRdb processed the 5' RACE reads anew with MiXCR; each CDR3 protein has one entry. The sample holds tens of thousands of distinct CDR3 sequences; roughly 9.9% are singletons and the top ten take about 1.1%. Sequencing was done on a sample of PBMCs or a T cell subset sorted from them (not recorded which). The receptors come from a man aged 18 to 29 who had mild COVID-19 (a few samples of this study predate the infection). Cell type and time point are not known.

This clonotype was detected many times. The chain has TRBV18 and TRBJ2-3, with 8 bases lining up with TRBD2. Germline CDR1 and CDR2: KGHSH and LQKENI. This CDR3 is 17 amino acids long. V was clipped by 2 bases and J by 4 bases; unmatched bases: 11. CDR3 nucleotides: TGTGCCAGCTCACCAAGGATCCAGCGGGGGAACCCAGATACGCAGTATTTT. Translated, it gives CASSPRIQRGNPDTQYF.

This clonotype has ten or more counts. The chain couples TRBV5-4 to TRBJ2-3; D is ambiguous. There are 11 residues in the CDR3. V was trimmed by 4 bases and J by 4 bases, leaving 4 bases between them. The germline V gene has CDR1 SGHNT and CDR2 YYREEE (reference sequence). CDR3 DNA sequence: TGTGCCAGCAGCATCGCAGATACGCAGTATTTT. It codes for CASSIADTQYF.

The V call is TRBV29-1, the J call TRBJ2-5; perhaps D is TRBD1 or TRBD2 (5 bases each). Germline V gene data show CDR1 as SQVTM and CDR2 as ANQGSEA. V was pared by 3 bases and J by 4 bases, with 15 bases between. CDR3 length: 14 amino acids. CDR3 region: CSVEAGMGVETQYF. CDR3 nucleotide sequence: TGCAGCGTTGAGGCCGGGATGGGGGTAGAGACCCAGTACTTC.

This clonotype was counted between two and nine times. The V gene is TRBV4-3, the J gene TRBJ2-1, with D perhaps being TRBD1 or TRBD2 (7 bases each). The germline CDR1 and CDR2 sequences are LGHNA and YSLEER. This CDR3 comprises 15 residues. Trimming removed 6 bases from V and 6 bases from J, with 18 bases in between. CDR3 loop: CASSLAGGVINEQFF. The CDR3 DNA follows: TGCGCCAGCAGTCTGGCAGGGGGGGTAATCAATGAGCAGTTCTTC.

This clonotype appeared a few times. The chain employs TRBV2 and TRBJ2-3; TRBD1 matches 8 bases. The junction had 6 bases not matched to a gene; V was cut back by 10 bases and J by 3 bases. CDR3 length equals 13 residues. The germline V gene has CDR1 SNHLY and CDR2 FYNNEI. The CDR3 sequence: CANSRGRTDTQYF. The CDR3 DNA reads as TGTGCCAACTCCAGGGGGCGGACAGATACGCAGTATTTT.

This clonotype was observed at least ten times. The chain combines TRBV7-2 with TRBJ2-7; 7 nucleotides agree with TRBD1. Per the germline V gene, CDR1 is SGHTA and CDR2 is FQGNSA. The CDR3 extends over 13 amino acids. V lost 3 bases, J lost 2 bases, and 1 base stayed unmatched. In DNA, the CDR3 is TGTGCCAGCAGCTTCGACAGGGCCTACGAGCAGTACGTC. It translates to CASSFDRAYEQYV.

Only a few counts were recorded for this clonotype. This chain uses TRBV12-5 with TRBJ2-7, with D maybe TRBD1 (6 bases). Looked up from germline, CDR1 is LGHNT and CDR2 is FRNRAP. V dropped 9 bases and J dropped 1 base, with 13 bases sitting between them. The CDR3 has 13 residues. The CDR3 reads CASLQGNSYEQYF. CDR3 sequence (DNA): TGTGCTAGCCTTCAGGGGAATTCCTACGAGCAGTACTTC.

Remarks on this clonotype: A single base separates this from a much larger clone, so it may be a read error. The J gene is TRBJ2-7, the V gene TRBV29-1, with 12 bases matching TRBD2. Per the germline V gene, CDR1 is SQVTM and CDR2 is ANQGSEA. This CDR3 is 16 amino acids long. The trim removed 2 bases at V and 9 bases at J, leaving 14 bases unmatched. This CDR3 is CSVETSGGPGRSGQYF. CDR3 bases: TGCAGCGTTGAAACTAGCGGGGGGCCCGGAAGGTCCGGGCAGTACTTC.

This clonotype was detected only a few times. The CDR3 region is CSVPGLAGQETQYF. DNA for the CDR3: TGCAGCGTACCGGGACTAGCGGGCCAAGAGACCCAGTACTTC. The chain links TRBV29-1 to TRBJ2-5; 12 positions match TRBD2. The CDR3 consists of 14 residues. V trimming: 6 bases; J trimming: 1 base; junction bases outside the gene matches: 3. CDR1 and CDR2 from the germline V gene are SQVTM and ANQGSEA.

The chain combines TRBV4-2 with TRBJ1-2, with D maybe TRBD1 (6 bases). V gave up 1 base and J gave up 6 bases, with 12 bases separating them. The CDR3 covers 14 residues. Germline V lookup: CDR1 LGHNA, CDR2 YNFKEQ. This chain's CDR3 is CASSQGRGEDGYTF. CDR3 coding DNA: TGTGCCAGCAGCCAAGGGAGGGGGGAGGATGGCTACACCTTC.

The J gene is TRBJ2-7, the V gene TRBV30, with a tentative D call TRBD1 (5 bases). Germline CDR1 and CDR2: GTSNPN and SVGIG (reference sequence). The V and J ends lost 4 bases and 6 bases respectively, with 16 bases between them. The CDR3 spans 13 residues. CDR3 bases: TGTGCCTGGACCCAACAGACAGAGACCGAGCAGTACTTC. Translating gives CAWTQQTETEQYF.

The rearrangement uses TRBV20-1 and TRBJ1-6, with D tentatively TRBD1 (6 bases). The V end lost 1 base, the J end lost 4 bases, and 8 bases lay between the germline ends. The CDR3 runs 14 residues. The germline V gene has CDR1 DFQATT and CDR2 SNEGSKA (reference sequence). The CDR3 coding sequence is TGCAGTGCTAGAGGACAGGCGTATAATTCACCCCTCCACTTT. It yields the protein CSARGQAYNSPLHF.

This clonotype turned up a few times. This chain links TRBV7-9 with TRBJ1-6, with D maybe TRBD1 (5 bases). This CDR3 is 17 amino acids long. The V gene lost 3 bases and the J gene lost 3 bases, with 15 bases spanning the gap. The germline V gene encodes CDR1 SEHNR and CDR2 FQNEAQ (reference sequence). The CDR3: CASSFDKGEIYNSPLHF. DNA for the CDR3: TGTGCCAGCAGCTTCGATAAAGGGGAAATCTATAATTCACCCCTCCACTTT.

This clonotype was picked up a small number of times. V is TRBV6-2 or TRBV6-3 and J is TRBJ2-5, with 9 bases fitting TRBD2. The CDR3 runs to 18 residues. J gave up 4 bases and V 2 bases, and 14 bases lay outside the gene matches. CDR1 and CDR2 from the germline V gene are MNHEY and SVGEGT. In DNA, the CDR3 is TGTGCCAGCAGTTACACCGGAATTATAGCGGGGGCCTCAGAGACCCAGTACTTC. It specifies CASSYTGIIAGASETQYF.

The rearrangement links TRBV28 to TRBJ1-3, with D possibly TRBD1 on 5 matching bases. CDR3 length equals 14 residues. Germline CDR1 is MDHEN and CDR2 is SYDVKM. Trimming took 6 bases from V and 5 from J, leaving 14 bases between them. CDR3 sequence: CASSEGTGRNTIYF. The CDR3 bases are TGTGCCAGCAGCGAAGGGACGGGAAGAAACACCATATATTTT.

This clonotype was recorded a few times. DNA of the CDR3: TGTGCCAGCAGCCTCCCGGGACACCAGTCTTACGGCTACACCTTC. Translated: CASSLPGHQSYGYTF. The rearrangement joins TRBV7-2 to TRBJ1-2, with D tentatively TRBD1 (6 bases). This CDR3 contains 15 residues. Trimming shortened V by 5 bases and J by 8 bases, and 21 bases separated the two germline ends. Germline lookup yields CDR1 SGHTA and CDR2 FQGNSA.

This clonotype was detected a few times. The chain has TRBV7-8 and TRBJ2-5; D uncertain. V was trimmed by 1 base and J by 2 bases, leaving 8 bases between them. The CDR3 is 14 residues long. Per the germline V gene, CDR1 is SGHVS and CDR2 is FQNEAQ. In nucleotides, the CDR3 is TGTGCCAGCAGCTTAGAAACAGTTCAAGAGACCCAGTACTTC. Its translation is CASSLETVQETQYF.

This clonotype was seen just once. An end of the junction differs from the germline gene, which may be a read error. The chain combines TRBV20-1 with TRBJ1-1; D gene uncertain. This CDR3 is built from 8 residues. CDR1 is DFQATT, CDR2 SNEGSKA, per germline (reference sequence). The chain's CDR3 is CSAREAFF. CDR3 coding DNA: TGCAGTGCTCGAGAAGCTTTCTTT.

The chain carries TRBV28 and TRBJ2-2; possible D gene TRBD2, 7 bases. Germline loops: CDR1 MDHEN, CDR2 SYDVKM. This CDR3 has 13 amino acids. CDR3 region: CAARGLNTGELFF. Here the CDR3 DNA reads TGTGCTGCGCGGGGGCTGAACACCGGGGAGCTGTTTTTT.

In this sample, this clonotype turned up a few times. The CDR3, as DNA: TGTGCCTGGAGTACGGGGGACAGATTCACCTTC. Protein sequence: CAWSTGDRFTF. V is TRBV30 and J is TRBJ1-2; 7 bases agree with TRBD1. Looked up from germline, CDR1 is GTSNPN and CDR2 is SVGIG (reference sequence). Trimming cost V 2 bases and J 13 bases; bases outside gene matches: 7. This CDR3 has 11 amino acids.

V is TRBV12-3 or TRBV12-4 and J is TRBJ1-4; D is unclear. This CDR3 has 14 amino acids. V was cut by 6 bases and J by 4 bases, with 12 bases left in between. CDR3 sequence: CASRVRPDNEKLFF. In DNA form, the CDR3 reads TGTGCCAGCAGGGTGAGGCCTGATAATGAAAAACTGTTTTTT.

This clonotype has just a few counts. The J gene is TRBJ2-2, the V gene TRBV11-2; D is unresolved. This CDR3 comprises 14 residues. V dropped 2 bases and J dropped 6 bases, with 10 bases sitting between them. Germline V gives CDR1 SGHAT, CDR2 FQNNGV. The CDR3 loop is CASSLNIGSGELFF. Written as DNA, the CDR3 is TGTGCCAGCAGCTTAAATATTGGTTCCGGGGAGCTGTTTTTT.

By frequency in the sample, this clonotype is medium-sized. The CDR3 protein is CATSRDRGWEETQYF. As DNA, the CDR3 is TGTGCCACCAGCCGTGACAGGGGGTGGGAAGAGACCCAGTACTTC. This sequence joins TRBV15 and TRBJ2-5; 9 positions match TRBD1. J gave up 3 bases and V 5 bases, and 7 bases lay outside the gene matches. The CDR3 spans 15 residues. Per germline, CDR1 LNHNV and CDR2 YYDKDF (reference sequence).

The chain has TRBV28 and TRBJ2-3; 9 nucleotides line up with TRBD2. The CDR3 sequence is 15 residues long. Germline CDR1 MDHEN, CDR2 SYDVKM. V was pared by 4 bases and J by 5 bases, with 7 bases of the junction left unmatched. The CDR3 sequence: CASSSAGGQGDTQYF. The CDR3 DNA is TGTGCCAGCAGTTCGGCGGGGGGGCAGGGAGATACGCAGTATTTT.

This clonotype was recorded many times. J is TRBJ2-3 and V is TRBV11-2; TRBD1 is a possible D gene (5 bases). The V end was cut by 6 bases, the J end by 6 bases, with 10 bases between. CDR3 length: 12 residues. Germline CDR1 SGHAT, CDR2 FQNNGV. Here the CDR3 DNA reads TGTGCCAGCAGTTCAGGGTGGGATACGCAGTATTTT. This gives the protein CASSSGWDTQYF.

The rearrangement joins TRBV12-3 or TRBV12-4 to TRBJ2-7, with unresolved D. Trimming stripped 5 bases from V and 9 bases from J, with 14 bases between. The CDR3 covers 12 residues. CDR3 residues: CASSTLGEGQYV. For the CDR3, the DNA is TGTGCCAGCAGTACCTTGGGCGAAGGGCAGTACGTC.

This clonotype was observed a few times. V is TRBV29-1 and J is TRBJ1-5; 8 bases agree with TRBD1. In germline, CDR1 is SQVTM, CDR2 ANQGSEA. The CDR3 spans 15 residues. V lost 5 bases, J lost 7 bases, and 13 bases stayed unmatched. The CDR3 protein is CSVCSTGGDWQPQHF. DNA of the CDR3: TGCAGCGTTTGCTCAACAGGGGGAGATTGGCAGCCCCAGCATTTT. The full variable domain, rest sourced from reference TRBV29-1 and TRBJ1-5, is SAVISQKPSRDICQRGTSLTIQCQVDSQVTMMFWYRQQPGQSLTLIATANQGSEATYESGFVIDKFPISRPNLTFSTLTVSNMSPEDSSIYLCSVCSTGGDWQPQHFGDGTRLSIL.

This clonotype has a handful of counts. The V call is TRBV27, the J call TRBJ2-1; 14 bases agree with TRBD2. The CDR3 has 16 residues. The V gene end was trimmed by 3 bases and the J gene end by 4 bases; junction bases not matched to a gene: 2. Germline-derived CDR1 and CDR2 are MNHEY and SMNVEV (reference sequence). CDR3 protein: CASSFGTSGGYNEQFF. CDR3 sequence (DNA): TGTGCCAGCAGTTTTGGGACTAGCGGGGGTTACAATGAGCAGTTCTTC.

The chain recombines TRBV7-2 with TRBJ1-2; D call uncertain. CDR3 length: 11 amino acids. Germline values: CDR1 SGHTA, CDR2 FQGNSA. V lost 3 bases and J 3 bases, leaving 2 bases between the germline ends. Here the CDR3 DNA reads TGTGCCAGCAGCTTTTACTATGGCTACACCTTC. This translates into CASSFYYGYTF.